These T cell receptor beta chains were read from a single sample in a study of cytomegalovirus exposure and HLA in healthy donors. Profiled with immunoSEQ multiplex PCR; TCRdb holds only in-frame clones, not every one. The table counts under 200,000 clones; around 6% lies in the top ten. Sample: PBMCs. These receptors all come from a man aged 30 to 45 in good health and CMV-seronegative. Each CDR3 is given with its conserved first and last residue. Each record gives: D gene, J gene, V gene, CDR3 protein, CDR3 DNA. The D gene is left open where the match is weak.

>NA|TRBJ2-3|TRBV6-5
CASSYGGGGTDTQYF
TGTGCCAGCAGTTACGGGGGCGGCGGCACAGATACGCAGTATTTT
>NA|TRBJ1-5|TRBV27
CASRRVSNQPQHF
TGTGCCAGCAGGAGAGTGAGCAATCAGCCCCAGCATTTT
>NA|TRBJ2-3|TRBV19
CASSVSGATTDTQYF
TGTGCCAGTAGTGTCTCAGGGGCGACCACAGATACGCAGTATTTT
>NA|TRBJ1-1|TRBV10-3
CAIRAGIDTEEAFF
TGTGCCATCAGAGCCGGGATTGACACTGAGGAGGCTTTCTTT
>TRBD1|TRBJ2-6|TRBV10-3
CAISLGQGYSGANVLTF
TGTGCCATCAGTCTTGGACAGGGGTACTCTGGGGCCAACGTCCTGACTTTC
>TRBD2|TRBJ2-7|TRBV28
CATWGGRNEQYF
TGTGCCACCTGGGGAGGGCGCAACGAGCAGTACTTC
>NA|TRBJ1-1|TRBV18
CASSPPAGGQWIVGTEAFF
TGTGCCAGCTCACCCCCCGCGGGGGGGCAATGGATCGTGGGCACTGAAGCTTTCTTT
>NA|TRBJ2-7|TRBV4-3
CASSQGRPEQYF
TGCGCCAGCAGCCAAGGGCGGCCCGAGCAGTACTTC
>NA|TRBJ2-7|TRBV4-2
CASSQEEGQLASYEQYF
TGTGCCAGCAGCCAAGAGGAGGGACAGCTCGCCTCCTACGAGCAGTACTTC
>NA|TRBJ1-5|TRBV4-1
CASSQRTGNQPQHF
TGCGCCAGCAGCCAAAGGACAGGCAATCAGCCCCAGCATTTT
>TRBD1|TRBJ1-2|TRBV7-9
CASSLGSSGGFGYTF
TGTGCCAGCAGCTTAGGATCCTCAGGGGGTTTTGGCTACACCTTC
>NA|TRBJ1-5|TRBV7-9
CASSLMTENQPQHF
TGTGCCAGCAGCCTCATGACTGAAAATCAGCCCCAGCATTTT
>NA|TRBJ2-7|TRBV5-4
CASTTRRGSGEGYEQYF
TGTGCCAGCACCACTCGACGTGGTTCAGGGGAGGGCTACGAGCAGTACTTC
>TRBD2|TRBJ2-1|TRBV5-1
CASSYGTSGYSYNEQFF
TGCGCCAGCAGTTACGGGACTAGCGGGTACTCCTACAATGAGCAGTTCTTC
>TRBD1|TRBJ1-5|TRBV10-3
CAISRDSPYSNQPQHF
TGTGCCATCAGCCGGGACAGCCCTTATAGCAATCAGCCCCAGCATTTT
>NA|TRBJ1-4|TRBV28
CASSFAQGEKLFF
TGTGCCAGCAGTTTCGCCCAGGGTGAAAAACTGTTTTTT
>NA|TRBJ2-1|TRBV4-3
CASSPWVRGLEQFF
TGCGCCAGCAGCCCATGGGTTCGGGGACTGGAGCAGTTCTTC
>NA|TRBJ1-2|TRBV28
CASSLRAGAGYGYTF
TGTGCCAGCAGTTTGAGGGCAGGGGCTGGCTATGGCTACACCTTC
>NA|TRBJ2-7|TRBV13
CASSPKQASSYEQYF
TGTGCCAGCAGCCCCAAACAGGCCTCATCCTACGAGCAGTACTTC
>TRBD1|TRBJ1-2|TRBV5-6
CASSPDRDYGYTF
TGTGCCAGCAGCCCGGACAGGGACTATGGCTACACCTTC
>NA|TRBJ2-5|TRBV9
CASSSGETQYF
TGTGCCAGCAGTTCCGGTGAGACCCAGTACTTC
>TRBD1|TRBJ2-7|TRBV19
CASASDRVWDEQYF
TGTGCCAGTGCCTCGGACAGGGTATGGGACGAGCAGTACTTC
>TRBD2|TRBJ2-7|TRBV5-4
CASSRLTSGSSYEQYF
TGCGCCAGCAGCCGCCTGACTAGCGGGAGCTCCTACGAGCAGTACTTC
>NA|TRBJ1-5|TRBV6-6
CASSPLADQPQHF
TGTGCCAGCAGCCCGCTAGCGGATCAGCCCCAGCATTTT